A single sample is the source of the 2 T cell receptor beta chains below, sequenced in a study of T-cell reconstitution after alpha-beta-depleted transplantation in children. The library targeted TCRbeta and was prepared with unique molecular identifiers. TCRdb ran MiXCR on the PCR reads and lists one entry per CDR3 protein. The table has 400,000 to 550,000 distinct CDR3 sequences, about 10% seen once. Sequenced here: PBMCs, sampled before TCRalphabeta/CD19-depleted stem cell transplant. The receptors shown here come from a child aged 2-15 years with inherited bone marrow failure, due to receive a stem cell transplant.

V is TRBV20-1 and J is TRBJ2-7; D unresolved. Germline loops: CDR1 DFQATT, CDR2 SNEGSKA (reference sequence). The CDR3 length is 10 residues. Trimming left V 3 bases short and J 3 bases short, with 3 bases between. The DNA for the CDR3 is TGCAGTGCTAGTCGCTACGAGCAGTACTTC. It encodes CSASRYEQYF.

The CDR3 DNA is TGCGCCAGCAGCCTTACCTTTTTGAGACAGGGGGCCTACGAGCAGTACTTC. Translating gives CASSLTFLRQGAYEQYF. The V and J genes are TRBV5-1 and TRBJ2-7; 9 bases match TRBD1. Germline assignment: CDR1 SGHRS and CDR2 YFSETQ. This CDR3 region has 17 residues. Trimming cost V 4 bases and J 2 bases; bases outside gene matches: 13.